This T cell receptor beta chain was obtained from a study of blood T cell repertoires in COVID-19. Study-level background: COVID-19 samples from acute and convalescent phases originated in the United States, Italy and Spain.

V gave up 7 bases and J gave up 9 bases; unmatched junction bases: 7. The CDR3 contains 14 residues. Germline assignment: CDR1 MDHEN and CDR2 SYDVKM. This clone was observed a handful of times. Clones were sequenced by immunoSEQ multiplex PCR, and TCRdb holds only the in-frame ones, with some missing. The sample lists roughly 250,000 clones, 65% to 80% seen once, with 4% in the top ten. Sequencing was performed on peripheral blood. The chain combines TRBV28 with TRBJ1-6; 9 bases are shared with TRBD1. The receptor comes from a woman aged 40 to 50 with active or convalescent COVID-19. The CDR3 loop reads CASIPGQGSSPLHF. In DNA, the CDR3 is TGTGCCAGCATCCCGGGACAGGGAAGTTCACCCCTCCACTTT.